Below, 8 T cell receptor beta chains from the same sample are listed, as sequenced in a study of blood T cell repertoires in COVID-19 (dated by TCRdb to about 2020). Libraries were built with the immunoSEQ multiplex PCR assay. Held by TCRdb, this immuneACCESS table contains in-frame sequences only and omits some clones. Under half of the omission traces to an unresolved V gene where checked; the cause of the rest is unknown. The sample table contains around 300,000 clones; only one count was recorded for 70% to 90% of them. Of the sample, approximately 1.6% falls within the top ten clones. Sequencing was carried out using peripheral blood. These receptors were collected from a woman aged 25 to 39 with COVID-19, enrolled during active disease.

The table lists this clone with many counts. The same CDR3 also results from other DNA sequences found in this sample. The chain uses TRBV5-1 and TRBJ1-6, with 8 bases identical to TRBD1. The CDR3 runs to 15 residues. Trimming cost V 1 base and J 5 bases; bases outside gene matches: 2. CDR1 and CDR2 (germline): SGHRS, YFSETQ. The CDR3 reads CASSLRTGNNSPLHF. The CDR3 DNA reads as TGCGCCAGCAGCTTGAGGACAGGGAATAATTCACCCCTCCACTTT.

V is TRBV10-3 and J is TRBJ1-1, with TRBD1 identical over 9 bases. Germline-derived CDR1 and CDR2 are ENHRY and SYGVKD. The V gene end was trimmed by 6 bases and the J gene end by 5 bases; junction bases not matched to a gene: 10. The length of the CDR3 is 15 residues. The CDR3 DNA is TGTGCCATCAGCGACAGGGACAGGGCGGGAACTGAAGCTTTCTTT. It encodes CAISDRDRAGTEAFF.

As concerns this clone: The sample contains more than one DNA sequence encoding this CDR3. V is TRBV28 and J is TRBJ1-3; D not resolved. Looked up from germline, CDR1 is MDHEN and CDR2 is SYDVKM. This CDR3 comprises 13 residues. V lost 5 bases to trimming and J lost 2 bases, with 7 bases between them. In DNA form, the CDR3 reads TGTGCCAGCAGTGAGGTCACTGGAAACACCATATATTTT. Amino acid sequence: CASSEVTGNTIYF.

This rearrangement joins TRBV6-6 to TRBJ2-3; 10 bases match TRBD1. Germline assignment: CDR1 MNHNY and CDR2 SVGAGI (reference sequence). This CDR3 region has 14 residues. V was pared by 6 bases and J by 2 bases, with 2 bases of the junction left unmatched. The CDR3 loop is CASRDRGHTDTQYF. CDR3 coding DNA: TGTGCCAGCAGAGACAGGGGGCACACAGATACGCAGTATTTT.

This clone was counted a few times. The CDR3 sequence is CASSPTGGGEQPQHF. CDR3 sequence (DNA): TGTGCCAGTAGTCCAACAGGGGGCGGGGAACAGCCCCAGCATTTT. The V call is TRBV19, the J call TRBJ1-5; 9 positions match TRBD1. After removal of 5 bases from V and 7 bases from J, the junction contained 9 bases not matched to a gene. The CDR3 totals 15 residues. Germline lookup yields CDR1 LNHDA and CDR2 SQIVND (reference sequence).

This chain links TRBV28 with TRBJ1-2; 7 nucleotides agree with TRBD1. V lost 6 bases and J lost 3; bases outside the gene matches: 10. CDR1 is MDHEN, CDR2 SYDVKM, per germline. CDR3 size: 15 residues. The CDR3 region has the DNA TGTGCCAGCAGCGACCCGACAGGGAAGGACTATGGCTACACCTTC. Protein sequence: CASSDPTGKDYGYTF.

This chain links TRBV24-1 with TRBJ2-1; possible D gene TRBD1, 5 bases. Germline values: CDR1 KGHDR, CDR2 SFDVKD. With 2 bases removed from V and 9 bases from J, the gap between germline ends came to 10 bases. This CDR3 comprises 13 residues. CDR3 amino acids: CATSDWGVAEQFF. CDR3 sequence (DNA): TGTGCCACCAGTGATTGGGGCGTGGCTGAGCAGTTCTTC.

The chain couples TRBV7-8 to TRBJ2-3; 9 positions agree with TRBD1. J gave up 6 bases and V 2 bases, and 3 bases lay outside the gene matches. Germline assignment: CDR1 SGHVS and CDR2 FQNEAQ. The CDR3 spans 14 residues. The CDR3 nucleotides are TGTGCCAGCAGCTTAACAGGGGGCTGGGATACGCAGTATTTT. Protein sequence: CASSLTGGWDTQYF.